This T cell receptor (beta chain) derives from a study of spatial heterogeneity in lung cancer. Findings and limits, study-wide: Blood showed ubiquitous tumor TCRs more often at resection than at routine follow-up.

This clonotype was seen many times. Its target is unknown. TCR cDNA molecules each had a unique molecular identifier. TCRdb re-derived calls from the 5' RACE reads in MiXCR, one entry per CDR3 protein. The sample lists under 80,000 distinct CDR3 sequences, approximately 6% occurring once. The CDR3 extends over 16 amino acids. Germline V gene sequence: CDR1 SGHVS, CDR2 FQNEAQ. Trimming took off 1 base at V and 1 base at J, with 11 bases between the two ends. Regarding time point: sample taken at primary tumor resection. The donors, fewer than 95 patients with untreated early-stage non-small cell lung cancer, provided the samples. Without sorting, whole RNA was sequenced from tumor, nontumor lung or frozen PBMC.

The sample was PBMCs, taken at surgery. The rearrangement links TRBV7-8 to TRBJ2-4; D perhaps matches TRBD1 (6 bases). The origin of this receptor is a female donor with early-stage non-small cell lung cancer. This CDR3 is CASSLVARGAKNIQYF. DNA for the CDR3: TGTGCCAGCAGCTTAGTAGCGAGGGGGGCCAAAAACATTCAGTACTTC.